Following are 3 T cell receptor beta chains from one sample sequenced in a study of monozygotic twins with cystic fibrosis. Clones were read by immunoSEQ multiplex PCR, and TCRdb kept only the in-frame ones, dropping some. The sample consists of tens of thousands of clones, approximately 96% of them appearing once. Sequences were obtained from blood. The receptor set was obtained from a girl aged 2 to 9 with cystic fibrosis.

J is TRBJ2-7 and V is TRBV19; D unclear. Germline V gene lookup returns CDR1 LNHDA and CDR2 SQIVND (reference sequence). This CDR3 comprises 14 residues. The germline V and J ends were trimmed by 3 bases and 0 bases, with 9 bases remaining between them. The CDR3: CASSIDYSSYEQYF. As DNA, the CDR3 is TGTGCCAGTAGTATTGATTATAGCTCCTACGAGCAGTACTTC.

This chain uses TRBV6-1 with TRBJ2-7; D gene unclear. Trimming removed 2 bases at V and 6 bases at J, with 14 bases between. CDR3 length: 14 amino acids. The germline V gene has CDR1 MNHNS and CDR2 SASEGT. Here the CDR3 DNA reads TGTGCCAGCAGTGAACCGTATCCGGAGCCCGAGCAGTACTTC. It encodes CASSEPYPEPEQYF.

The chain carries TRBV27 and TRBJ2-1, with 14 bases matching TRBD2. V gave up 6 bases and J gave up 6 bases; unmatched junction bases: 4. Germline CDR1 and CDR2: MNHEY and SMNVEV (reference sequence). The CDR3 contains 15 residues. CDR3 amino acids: CASRFGTSGSNEQFF. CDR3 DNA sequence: TGTGCCAGCAGGTTCGGGACTAGCGGGAGCAATGAGCAGTTCTTC.